Each of the 13 T cell receptor beta chains below was sequenced from the same sample in a study of radiotherapy plus CTLA-4 blockade in lung cancer. The assay was immunoSEQ multiplex PCR, and TCRdb's table has in-frame clones only and misses some. Here the sample spans fewer than 95,000 clones, around 82% being singletons. This sample comprised peripheral blood, obtained from a patient treated with radiotherapy plus ipilimumab. The receptors stem from a human donor with non-small cell lung cancer who had stable disease on radiotherapy plus ipilimumab.

The genes are TRBV10-2 and TRBJ1-6, with 8 bases identical to TRBD1. The CDR3 is 15 amino acids. The germline gives CDR1 WSHSY, CDR2 SAAADI. Trimming at V came to 2 bases and at J to 6 bases, leaving 3 bases not matched to a gene. CDR3 nucleotide sequence: TGCGCCAGCAGTGAGCAGGACAGGGTTAATTCACCCCTCCACTTT. This translates into CASSEQDRVNSPLHF.

J is TRBJ1-2 and V is TRBV19; D call uncertain. This CDR3 is built from 14 residues. V lost 6 bases and J lost 0, with 11 bases in between. The germline gives CDR1 LNHDA, CDR2 SQIVND (reference sequence). CDR3 sequence reads: CASSPRVTNYGYTF. The CDR3 DNA reads TGTGCCAGTAGCCCGAGAGTAACTAACTATGGCTACACCTTC.

V usage is TRBV7-2 and J usage is TRBJ2-1; no reliable D call. Germline assignment: CDR1 SGHTA and CDR2 FQGNSA. The ends were cut back, 5 bases at V and 5 bases at J, with 10 bases in the middle. The CDR3 is made up of 13 amino acids. Here the CDR3 reads CASSPFPHNEQFF. In DNA form, the CDR3 reads TGTGCCAGCAGCCCCTTCCCACACAATGAGCAGTTCTTC.

The chain has TRBV7-9 and TRBJ1-3; 10 bases are shared with TRBD1. Germline CDR1 reads SEHNR; CDR2 reads FQNEAQ (reference sequence). V trimming: 5 bases; J trimming: 1 base; junction bases outside the gene matches: 5. The CDR3 is made up of 16 amino acids. CDR3 bases: TGTGCCAGCAGCCTGACAGGGGGCCAATCTGGAAACACCATATATTTT. Protein sequence: CASSLTGGQSGNTIYF.

In its sample, this clone was seen a few times. The chain couples TRBV23-1 to TRBJ2-5, with 8 bases aligning to TRBD2. TRBV23-1 counts as an open reading frame of uncertain function. This CDR3 spans 20 amino acids. V was clipped by 6 bases and J by 1 base; unmatched bases: 22. In nucleotides, the CDR3 is TGCGCCAGCAGCCCTCACAGCGGGGGTCGGGGGTGGATCGGCCAAGAGACCCAGTACTTC. Translating gives CASSPHSGGRGWIGQETQYF.

V and J are TRBV25-1 and TRBJ1-5; D uncertain. V lost 1 base and J lost 6, with 10 bases in between. This CDR3 spans 14 amino acids. Germline V gene lookup returns CDR1 MGHDK and CDR2 SYGVNS. The CDR3 DNA follows: TGTGCCAGCAGTGAATTGGGCAGGTCTCAGCCCCAGCATTTT. It translates to CASSELGRSQPQHF.

The chain links TRBV29-1 to TRBJ2-7, with TRBD2 matching 8 bases. After removal of 0 bases from V and 6 bases from J, the junction contained 10 bases not matched to a gene. This CDR3 is 15 amino acids long. The germline CDR1 and CDR2 sequences are SQVTM and ANQGSEA. CDR3 DNA sequence: TGCAGCGTTGAAGATCAAGCGGGGGCGGCGCCCGAGCAGTACTTC. Its translation is CSVEDQAGAAPEQYF.

This chain links TRBV7-9 with TRBJ2-1; weak D call: TRBD2 (5 bases). CDR3 length equals 16 residues. Germline CDR1 is SEHNR and CDR2 is FQNEAQ (reference sequence). V was trimmed by 5 bases and J by 2 bases, leaving 16 bases between them. The CDR3 DNA reads TGTGCCAGCAGCCCTGATGGAGGCCTAACCTACAATGAGCAGTTCTTC. Its protein is CASSPDGGLTYNEQFF.

The chain joins TRBV5-4 to TRBJ2-1; no clear D. The CDR3 loop spans 12 amino acids. Trimming cost V 1 base and J 9 bases, with 8 bases left between them. Looked up from germline, CDR1 is SGHNT and CDR2 is YYREEE (reference sequence). The CDR3 loop reads CASSLMAREQFF. As DNA, the CDR3 is TGTGCCAGCAGCTTGATGGCCCGTGAGCAGTTCTTC.

The chain recombines TRBV27 with TRBJ2-1, with 8 bases aligning to TRBD2. CDR1 and CDR2 from the germline V gene are MNHEY and SMNVEV (reference sequence). Germline trimming cut 4 bases from V and 2 bases from J; bases unmatched to any gene: 10. The CDR3 spans 17 residues. The chain's CDR3 is CASSSAIGGGPYNEQFF. In nucleotides, the CDR3 is TGTGCCAGCAGTTCCGCAATCGGGGGGGGTCCCTACAATGAGCAGTTCTTC.

The chain uses TRBV6-5 and TRBJ2-2; D unresolved. The CDR3 has 15 amino acids. Per the germline V gene, CDR1 is MNHEY and CDR2 is SVGAGI. Trimming took off 6 bases at V and 4 bases at J, with 15 bases between the two ends. In nucleotides, the CDR3 is TGTGCCAGCAGCTCGGGCCCACGGACCACCGGGGAGCTGTTTTTT. It codes for CASSSGPRTTGELFF.

This sequence joins TRBV7-2 and TRBJ1-4, with 9 bases lining up with TRBD1. The CDR3 runs 19 residues. V lost 2 bases, J lost 5 bases, and 15 bases stayed unmatched. Looked up from germline, CDR1 is SGHTA and CDR2 is FQGNSA. Here the CDR3 reads CASSLRDSRDRARNEKLFF. The CDR3 DNA is TGTGCCAGCAGCTTAAGGGACTCCCGGGACAGGGCTCGAAATGAAAAACTGTTTTTT.

The V call is TRBV7-3, the J call TRBJ1-6, with 11 positions matching TRBD1. From germline, CDR1 is SGHTA and CDR2 FQGTGA. V lost 0 bases, J lost 7 bases, and 5 bases stayed unmatched. The CDR3 runs 17 residues. This CDR3 reads CASSLTGQGAWNSPLHF. The CDR3 DNA reads as TGTGCCAGCAGCTTAACCGGACAGGGGGCTTGGAATTCACCCCTCCACTTT.